These 21 T cell receptor beta chains came from one sample sequenced in a study of cytomegalovirus exposure and HLA in healthy donors. PCR used 60 Vbeta primers and 13 Jbeta primers. Repertoires were generated with immunoSEQ multiplex PCR, while TCRdb's copy carries only in-frame clones and drops some. The profile shows 100,000 to 150,000 clones, about 80% of them singletons. Sequencing input: PBMCs. These receptors all come from a woman in her 40s in good health and CMV-seropositive.

This chain connects TRBV21-1 to TRBJ2-7; the table's TRBD2 call for D was not verified on the DNA. TRBV21-1 is a listed pseudogene. The CDR3 loop spans 16 amino acids. CDR3 bases: TGTGCCAGCAGCAACGAGGGACTAGCGGGACTGGGGGAGCAGTACTTC. Translation: CASSNEGLAGLGEQYF.

The chain recombines TRBV19 with TRBJ1-4; D is possibly TRBD1 (5 bases). Trimming cost V 5 bases and J 1 base, with 11 bases left between them. The V gene's germline CDR1 is LNHDA and CDR2 SQIVND (reference sequence). This CDR3 contains 15 residues. CDR3 sequence: CASSRFQGTNEKLFF. In nucleotides, the CDR3 is TGTGCCAGTAGTCGATTTCAGGGAACTAATGAAAAACTGTTTTTT.

The chain has TRBV10-3 and TRBJ1-2, with a possible D match to TRBD1 (6 bases). Germline assignment: CDR1 ENHRY and CDR2 SYGVKD. V was clipped by 7 bases and J by 9 bases, with 12 bases between them. The CDR3 contains 11 residues. The CDR3 nucleotides are TGTGCCATCATGGACAGAGGGAGCTACACCTTC. Amino acids: CAIMDRGSYTF.

The rearrangement links TRBV6-6 to TRBJ2-7, with a tentative D call TRBD2 (5 bases). V shed 6 bases and J shed 3 bases, with 18 bases lying between them. CDR3 length: 15 residues. From germline, CDR1 is MNHNY and CDR2 SVGAGI (reference sequence). CDR3 DNA sequence: TGTGCCAGCAGCCCCGAGAACCAGCGGAGCTACGAGCAGTACTTC. This codes for CASSPENQRSYEQYF.

V and J are TRBV15 and TRBJ2-2; D is unclear. CDR1 is LNHNV, CDR2 YYDKDF, per germline (reference sequence). The CDR3 contains 12 residues. V gave up 0 bases and J gave up 7 bases, with 3 bases separating them. The DNA for the CDR3 is TGTGCCACCAGCAGAGACGGCGGGGAGCTGTTTTTT. Amino acid sequence: CATSRDGGELFF.

The chain employs TRBV21-1 and TRBJ1-2; the table names TRBD1, a call not compared with the DNA. TRBV21-1 has pseudogene status. CDR3 length: 15 amino acids. The CDR3 nucleotides read TGTGCCAGCAGCCCCTCCGGGACAGGGAGTGGTGGCTACACCTTC. Protein: CASSPSGTGSGGYTF.

The chain is built from TRBV29-1 and TRBJ2-3; 10 bases line up with TRBD2. J gave up 4 bases and V 8 bases, and 12 bases lay outside the gene matches. The CDR3 spans 15 residues. Germline CDR1 reads SQVTM; CDR2 reads ANQGSEA. CDR3 bases: TGCAGCTCTGAAGGGGCTAGCGGGAGCGCAGATACGCAGTATTTT. As protein: CSSEGASGSADTQYF.

This chain's CDR3 is CASRGLGSADTQYF. In DNA form, the CDR3 reads TGTGCCAGCAGGGGACTAGGGAGTGCAGATACGCAGTATTTT. J is TRBJ2-3 and V is TRBV2; 8 bases line up with TRBD2. Germline-derived CDR1 and CDR2 are SNHLY and FYNNEI. V trimming: 6 bases; J trimming: 4 bases; junction bases outside the gene matches: 6. The CDR3 is made up of 14 amino acids.

The rearrangement joins TRBV4-1 to TRBJ1-3; 9 nucleotides agree with TRBD1. The junction had 0 bases not matched to a gene; V was cut back by 0 bases and J by 0 bases. In germline, CDR1 is MGHRA, CDR2 YSYEKL. CDR3 length equals 16 residues. The CDR3 coding sequence is TGCGCCAGCAGCCAAGAGGGACAGGGCTCTGGAAACACCATATATTTT. Encoded protein: CASSQEGQGSGNTIYF.

The chain carries TRBV28 and TRBJ2-7; TRBD2 aligns across 8 bases. The CDR3 sequence is 15 residues long. Trimming at V came to 7 bases and at J to 6 bases, leaving 14 bases not matched to a gene. CDR1 and CDR2 (germline): MDHEN, SYDVKM. The CDR3 spells CASTERGTRKVEQYF. The DNA for the CDR3 is TGTGCCAGCACCGAAAGGGGGACTAGGAAGGTCGAGCAGTACTTC.

V gene TRBV7-6 combines with J gene TRBJ1-5, with 8 positions matching TRBD1. The trim removed 5 bases at V and 4 bases at J, leaving 7 bases unmatched. This CDR3 is built from 15 residues. Germline values: CDR1 SGHVS, CDR2 FNYEAQ. The CDR3 DNA reads TGTGCCAGCAGCCCGCGACAGGGGAGTAATCAGCCCCAGCATTTT. It specifies CASSPRQGSNQPQHF.

This sequence joins TRBV6-5 and TRBJ1-1, with TRBD1 matching over 7 bases. The germline CDR1 and CDR2 sequences are MNHEY and SVGAGI. The length of the CDR3 is 14 residues. V was clipped by 7 bases and J by 7 bases; unmatched bases: 12. CDR3 nucleotides: TGTGCCAGCAAGGACAGGTCGGGTTGGAGTGAAGCTTTCTTT. Translated: CASKDRSGWSEAFF.

J is TRBJ2-1 and V is TRBV19; no clear D gene. The germline V and J ends were trimmed by 7 bases and 7 bases, with 20 bases remaining between them. The CDR3 covers 15 residues. The germline V gene encodes CDR1 LNHDA and CDR2 SQIVND (reference sequence). CDR3 amino acids: CASNHLVSDLNEQFF. The DNA of the CDR3 is TGTGCCAGTAATCATCTAGTAAGTGACTTGAATGAGCAGTTCTTC.

Comments on this clone: Other DNA sequences in this specimen translate into the identical CDR3. This rearrangement joins TRBV5-6 to TRBJ2-3; TRBD2 agrees at 11 bases. Germline trimming cut 0 bases from V and 1 base from J; bases unmatched to any gene: 1. Germline V gives CDR1 SGHDT, CDR2 YYEEEE. The CDR3 spans 16 residues. CDR3 coding DNA: TGTGCCAGCAGCTTGGGACTAGCGGGACGCACAGATACGCAGTATTTT. Encoded protein: CASSLGLAGRTDTQYF.

The chain combines TRBV11-1 with TRBJ2-3, with D possibly TRBD2 on 5 matching bases. The CDR3 contains 15 residues. The V end was cut by 3 bases, the J end by 2 bases, with 12 bases between. Germline V gives CDR1 SGHAT, CDR2 FQDESV (reference sequence). This chain's CDR3 is CASSLVLAITDTQYF. Written as DNA, the CDR3 is TGTGCCAGCAGCTTGGTGCTAGCTATCACAGATACGCAGTATTTT. Combining the CDR3 with reference TRBV11-1 and TRBJ2-3 gives the whole variable domain EAEVAQSPRYKITEKSQAVAFWCDPISGHATLYWYRQILGQGPELLVQFQDESVVDDSQLPKDRFSAERLKGVDSTLKIQPAELGDSAMYLCASSLVLAITDTQYFGPGTRLTVL.

This clone showed up just a few times. The chain is built from TRBV15 and TRBJ2-6; 9 nucleotides line up with TRBD2. Germline loops: CDR1 LNHNV, CDR2 YYDKDF (reference sequence). The CDR3 is made up of 17 amino acids. V was clipped by 0 bases and J by 12 bases; unmatched bases: 12. This CDR3 reads CATSRDRGIAGASVLTF. DNA for the CDR3: TGTGCCACCAGCAGAGATCGTGGAATAGCGGGGGCCTCCGTCCTGACTTTC. The complete variable domain, with remaining parts taken from reference TRBV15 and TRBJ2-6, reads DAMVIQNPRYQVTQFGKPVTLSCSQTLNHNVMYWYQQKSSQAPKLLFHYYDKDFNNEADTPDNFQSRRPNTSFCFLDIRSPGLGDTAMYLCATSRDRGIAGASVLTFGAGSRLTVL.

The chain carries TRBV28 and TRBJ1-5; 8 bases align to TRBD1. In germline, CDR1 is MDHEN, CDR2 SYDVKM. V was pared by 5 bases and J by 4 bases, with 4 bases of the junction left unmatched. There are 14 residues in the CDR3. This CDR3 is CASSPGQGNQPQHF. DNA of the CDR3: TGTGCCAGCAGTCCCGGACAGGGAAATCAGCCCCAGCATTTT. The entire variable domain, with the rest obtained from reference TRBV28 and TRBJ1-5, is as follows: DVKVTQSSRYLVKRTGEKVFLECVQDMDHENMFWYRQDPGLGLRLIYFSYDVKMKEKGDIPEGYSVSREKKERFSLILESASTNQTSMYLCASSPGQGNQPQHFGDGTRLSIL.

The gene calls are TRBV13 and TRBJ1-1; 7 nucleotides match TRBD1. Trimming at V came to 2 bases and at J to 6 bases, leaving 9 bases not matched to a gene. Germline V gene sequence: CDR1 PRHDT, CDR2 FYEKMQ (reference sequence). The CDR3 spans 15 residues. The CDR3 spells CASSLFQGGYAEAFF. CDR3 sequence (DNA): TGTGCCAGCAGCTTATTTCAGGGGGGATACGCTGAAGCTTTCTTT.

This chain joins TRBV30 and TRBJ2-5; possibly TRBD1 for D (6 bases). Trimming shortened V by 0 bases and J by 5 bases, and 10 bases separated the two germline ends. The CDR3 runs 13 residues. Germline loops: CDR1 GTSNPN, CDR2 SVGIG (reference sequence). The CDR3, as DNA: TGTGCCTGGAGTGTTGGACAGTCGGAGACCCAGTACTTC. It codes for CAWSVGQSETQYF. Supplemented by reference TRBV30 and TRBJ2-5, the full variable domain reads SQTIHQWPATLVQPVGSPLSLECTVEGTSNPNLYWYRQAAGRGLQLLFYSVGIGQISSEVPQNLSASRPQDRQFILSSKKLLLSDSGFYLCAWSVGQSETQYFGPGTRLLVL.

The rearrangement uses TRBV6-5 and TRBJ1-6; D is perhaps TRBD1 (5 bases). V was trimmed by 0 bases and J by 2 bases, leaving 8 bases between them. This CDR3 is 16 amino acids long. Germline V gene lookup returns CDR1 MNHEY and CDR2 SVGAGI. In DNA form, the CDR3 reads TGTGCCAGCAGTTACTCCCCAGGGACCTATAATTCACCCCTCCACTTT. It specifies CASSYSPGTYNSPLHF.

The chain links TRBV5-1 to TRBJ2-1, with TRBD2 matching 9 bases. CDR3 length: 19 amino acids. V shed 3 bases, J shed 2 bases, and the junction held 15 bases outside the gene matches. Per the germline V gene, CDR1 is SGHRS and CDR2 is YFSETQ. The CDR3 nucleotides read TGCGCCAGCAGCTGGCAATGGGTAGCGGGAGACCTAACCTACAATGAGCAGTTCTTC. As protein: CASSWQWVAGDLTYNEQFF. The full variable domain, with the rest looked up from reference TRBV5-1 and TRBJ2-1, is KAGVTQTPRYLIKTRGQQVTLSCSPISGHRSVSWYQQTPGQGLQFLFEYFSETQRNKGNFPGRFSGRQFSNSRSEMNVSTLELGDSALYLCASSWQWVAGDLTYNEQFFGPGTRLTVL.